The 26 T cell receptor beta chains below were found in one sample sequenced in a study of CXCR3-negative and CXCR3-positive naive CD8 T cells. The libraries of TRB cDNA were constructed through 5' RACE using UMI labels. From its re-call of the 5' RACE reads, TCRdb lists each CDR3 protein once, without DNA. This sample contains over 70,000 distinct CDR3 sequences. No antigen is known for these receptors. Points from the study as a whole: Researchers report that CXCR3-positive naive cells carry more hydrophobic TRB CDR3s than CXCR3-negative naive cells.

Sequencing used naive CXCR3+ CD8+ T cells from blood. Subset reported: CD45RO-CCR7+CD27+CD95- naive CD8+ T cells expressing CXCR3 (TNR3+). The origin of the receptors is a human donor in good health. Some clones in this sample may be carry-over from other donors' samples.

V usage is TRBV5-1 and J usage is TRBJ2-3; TCRdb proposes TRBD1, but this gene call is untestable without DNA. The CDR3 totals 16 residues. Germline CDR1 is SGHRS and CDR2 is YFSETQ. This CDR3 reads CASSIGDRGNTDTQYF.

This chain uses TRBV20-1 with TRBJ2-1; absent DNA, TCRdb's TRBD2 call cannot be checked. Per the germline V gene, CDR1 is DFQATT and CDR2 is SNEGSKA (reference sequence). CDR3 length: 12 residues. The CDR3 loop reads CSARTLGNEQFF.

The chain employs TRBV20-1 and TRBJ2-5; TCRdb proposes TRBD1, but this gene call is untestable without DNA. Germline V lookup: CDR1 DFQATT, CDR2 SNEGSKA (reference sequence). The CDR3 runs to 13 residues. The CDR3 sequence: CSAGREGRETQYF.

CDR3 region: CASSQDTPLDEKLFF. The chain has TRBV14 and TRBJ1-4. CDR1 and CDR2 (germline): SGHDN, FVKESK. The CDR3 runs to 15 residues. The full variable domain, its missing parts supplied by reference TRBV14 and TRBJ1-4, is EAGVTQFPSHSVIEKGQTVTLRCDPISGHDNLYWYRRVMGKEIKFLLHFVKESKQDESGMPNNRFLAERTGGTYSTLKVQPAELEDSGVYFCASSQDTPLDEKLFFGSGTQLSVL.

The chain joins TRBV27 to TRBJ2-7; TCRdb picks TRBD1, but there is no DNA to check that call. Germline lookup yields CDR1 MNHEY and CDR2 SMNVEV (reference sequence). This CDR3 comprises 14 residues. The CDR3 sequence: CASSPLPSSYEQYF.

The rearrangement uses TRBV27 and TRBJ2-1. This CDR3 contains 13 residues. The germline V gene encodes CDR1 MNHEY and CDR2 SMNVEV (reference sequence). This chain's CDR3 is CASSLRVYNEQFF.

The chain employs TRBV28 and TRBJ1-5; absent DNA, TCRdb's TRBD1 call cannot be checked. Germline CDR1 and CDR2: MDHEN and SYDVKM. CDR3 length: 15 residues. The CDR3 here is CASSLLTGGNQPQHF.

CDR3 protein: CASSPNYGYTF. The chain combines TRBV28 with TRBJ1-2. Germline lookup yields CDR1 MDHEN and CDR2 SYDVKM. This CDR3 region has 11 residues.

This rearrangement joins TRBV20-1 to TRBJ1-1; TCRdb selects TRBD1, and the lack of DNA leaves this call unchecked. This CDR3 has 13 amino acids. Germline assignment: CDR1 DFQATT and CDR2 SNEGSKA (reference sequence). The chain's CDR3 is CSAKGNGDTEAFF.

The V call is TRBV19, the J call TRBJ1-5; TCRdb calls TRBD1, which cannot be checked without DNA. CDR3 size: 15 residues. The germline gives CDR1 LNHDA, CDR2 SQIVND (reference sequence). The CDR3 loop is CASSTGQGIDQPQHF.

The chain links TRBV15 to TRBJ2-1; the D gene TCRdb calls, TRBD1, cannot be checked with no DNA. Germline lookup yields CDR1 LNHNV and CDR2 YYDKDF (reference sequence). CDR3 length equals 14 residues. CDR3 loop: CATRGTGAYNEQFF.

The V gene is TRBV28, the J gene TRBJ2-7; lacking DNA, the TRBD1 call made by TCRdb goes unchecked. CDR3 length: 15 residues. Germline CDR1 reads MDHEN; CDR2 reads SYDVKM. The CDR3 sequence is CASSLGTGSSYEQYF. Using reference TRBV28 and TRBJ2-7 for the parts outside the CDR3, the full variable domain is DVKVTQSSRYLVKRTGEKVFLECVQDMDHENMFWYRQDPGLGLRLIYFSYDVKMKEKGDIPEGYSVSREKKERFSLILESASTNQTSMYLCASSLGTGSSYEQYFGPGTRLTVT.

The J gene is TRBJ2-1, the V gene TRBV10-3; lacking DNA, the TRBD2 call made by TCRdb goes unchecked. CDR1 and CDR2 from the germline V gene are ENHRY and SYGVKD. The CDR3 has 18 residues. CDR3: CAISMGLAGEDYYNEQFF.

V gene TRBV29-1 combines with J gene TRBJ2-2. The V gene's germline CDR1 is SQVTM and CDR2 ANQGSEA. CDR3 length: 13 residues. CDR3 residues: CSVEWENTGELFF.

The chain combines TRBV4-1 with TRBJ1-5. CDR3 length: 15 amino acids. Germline-derived CDR1 and CDR2 are MGHRA and YSYEKL. The CDR3 loop is CASSQAQESNQPQHF.

V and J are TRBV29-1 and TRBJ2-7. The CDR3 sequence is 12 residues long. Germline V gene sequence: CDR1 SQVTM, CDR2 ANQGSEA. Here the CDR3 reads CSVYEETYEQYF.

The chain combines TRBV18 with TRBJ2-1; TCRdb lists TRBD1, though no DNA is available to test this call. In germline, CDR1 is KGHSH, CDR2 LQKENI. The CDR3 has 13 residues. CDR3: CASSPDRRNEQFF.

The chain joins TRBV28 to TRBJ2-1; the TCRdb D gene call, TRBD2, has no DNA to confirm it. CDR1 MDHEN and CDR2 SYDVKM come from the germline V gene. The CDR3 totals 14 residues. The CDR3 loop reads CASSFVLAKDEQFF.

This chain connects TRBV7-3 to TRBJ2-1; TCRdb indicates TRBD1, and absent DNA this call remains unverified. Per germline, CDR1 SGHTA and CDR2 FQGTGA. This CDR3 comprises 15 residues. CDR3: CASSLSPGTYNEQFF.

The rearrangement joins TRBV6-6 to TRBJ2-7. Germline CDR1 is MNHNY and CDR2 is SVGAGI (reference sequence). This CDR3 region has 14 residues. CDR3: CASSYGRSSYEQYF.

V and J are TRBV9 and TRBJ2-5. This CDR3 is 12 amino acids long. Germline assignment: CDR1 SGDLS and CDR2 YYNGEE. CDR3 loop: CASSTPRETQYF.

The CDR3 reads CSVEDPQSYEQYF. The chain joins TRBV29-1 to TRBJ2-7. From germline, CDR1 is SQVTM and CDR2 ANQGSEA. CDR3 size: 13 residues.

J is TRBJ2-1 and V is TRBV28; the TCRdb call, TRBD1, lacks DNA for checking. The CDR3 is made up of 13 amino acids. Germline CDR1 and CDR2: MDHEN and SYDVKM. The CDR3 loop reads CASSLGGGAEQFF.

V and J are TRBV28 and TRBJ2-7; the D call of TRBD2 rests on TCRdb alone, since no DNA is present to check it. CDR1 is MDHEN, CDR2 SYDVKM, per germline. The CDR3 is 15 residues long. CDR3 sequence: CASRIEGGVSYEQYF.

V and J are TRBV7-9 and TRBJ2-7. CDR3 length: 13 amino acids. CDR1 and CDR2 from the germline V gene are SEHNR and FQNEAQ (reference sequence). CDR3 sequence: CASGGNVVYEQYF.

The chain has TRBV28 and TRBJ2-1; with no DNA, the TCRdb D assignment of TRBD2 cannot be verified. Germline V CDR1 and CDR2: MDHEN, SYDVKM. The CDR3 contains 14 residues. The CDR3 loop is CASSLLGGDDEQFF.